The sequence of this T cell receptor beta chain was determined in a study of Ad26.COV2.S vaccination and SARS-CoV-2 variants. TCRdb's table, derived via immunoSEQ multiplex PCR, lists solely in-frame clones and lacks some. The sample contains around 400,000 clones, 83% of which appear only once. Noted treatment: 19 received Ad26.COV2.S at low or high dose, single or two shots; 5 received placebo; per-sample allocation not given. Day 63 following the first vaccine or placebo injection was when the samples were taken. Germline CDR1 LNHDA, CDR2 SQIVND (reference sequence). The CDR3 consists of 13 residues. Trimming cost V 4 bases and J 11 bases, with 17 bases left between them. This clone was seen a few times.

The gene calls are TRBV19 and TRBJ1-1, with a weak D call TRBD1 (6 bases). The sequenced sample was peripheral blood, obtained in a trial of Ad26.COV2.S vaccine versus placebo. The TCR was taken from a person between 18 and 59 years old who received the Ad26.COV2.S COVID-19 vaccine or a placebo. The CDR3 bases are TGTGCCAGTAGTACTTGGGACAAAGGGACGGCTTTCTTT. Protein sequence: CASSTWDKGTAFF.